The entry below gives a single TCR beta chain sequence along with its context. The antigen is undetermined. The record originates from a study of cytomegalovirus exposure and HLA in healthy donors. At the level of the study: A preliminary data release comprised around 85 million unique TCRs obtained from HLA-typed donors. Study-wide findings and caveats: Later analysis found that TCR beta chains associated with HLA were more clonally expanded than other, equally common chains. The productive fraction for most TCR beta V segments was about 87% or about 30% in an earlier analysis.

The study ran its PCR with 60 Vbeta and 13 Jbeta primers. The repertoire was sequenced with immunoSEQ multiplex PCR; TCRdb's copy has only in-frame clones and lacks some. The sample lists 150,000 to 200,000 clones, 81% occurring once. The receptor comes from a man between 35 and 55 years old in good health and CMV-seropositive. Sequencing was done on a sample of PBMCs.

DNA of the CDR3: TGTGCCAGCAGTGGTAGGACACCCTGGGCCGGGGAGCTGTTTTTT. Its translation is CASSGRTPWAGELFF. This sequence joins TRBV6-1 and TRBJ2-2; possibly TRBD1 for D (5 bases). Germline V gene sequence: CDR1 MNHNS, CDR2 SASEGT. Trimming pared 4 bases from V and 6 bases from J, leaving 15 bases between. The CDR3 has 15 amino acids.